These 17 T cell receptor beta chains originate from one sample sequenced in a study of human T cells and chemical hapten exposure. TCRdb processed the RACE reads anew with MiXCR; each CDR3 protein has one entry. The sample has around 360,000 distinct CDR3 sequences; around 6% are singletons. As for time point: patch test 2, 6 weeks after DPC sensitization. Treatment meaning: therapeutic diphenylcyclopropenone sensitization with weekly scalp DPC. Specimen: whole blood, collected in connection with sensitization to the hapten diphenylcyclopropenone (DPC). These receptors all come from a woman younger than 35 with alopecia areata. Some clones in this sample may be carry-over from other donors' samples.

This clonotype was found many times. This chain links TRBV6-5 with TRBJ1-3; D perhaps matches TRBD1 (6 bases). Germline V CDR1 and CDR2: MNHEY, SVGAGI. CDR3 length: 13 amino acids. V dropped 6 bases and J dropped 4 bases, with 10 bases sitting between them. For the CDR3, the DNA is TGTGCCAGCAGACTTACAGGGGGAAACACCATATATTTT. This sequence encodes CASRLTGGNTIYF.

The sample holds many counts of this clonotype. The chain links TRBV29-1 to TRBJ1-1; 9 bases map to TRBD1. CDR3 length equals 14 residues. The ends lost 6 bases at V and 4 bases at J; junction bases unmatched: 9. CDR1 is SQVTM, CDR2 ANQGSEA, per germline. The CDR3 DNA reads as TGCAGCGTCGCCACACAGGGGGCGGGCACTGAAGCTTTCTTT. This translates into CSVATQGAGTEAFF.

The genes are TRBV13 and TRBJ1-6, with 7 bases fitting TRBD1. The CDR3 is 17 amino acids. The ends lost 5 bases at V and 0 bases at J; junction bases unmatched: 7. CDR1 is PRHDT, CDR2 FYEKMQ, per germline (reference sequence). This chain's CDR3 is CASSERQGSSYNSPLHF. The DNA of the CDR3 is TGTGCCAGCAGCGAAAGACAGGGTAGCTCCTATAATTCACCCCTCCACTTT.

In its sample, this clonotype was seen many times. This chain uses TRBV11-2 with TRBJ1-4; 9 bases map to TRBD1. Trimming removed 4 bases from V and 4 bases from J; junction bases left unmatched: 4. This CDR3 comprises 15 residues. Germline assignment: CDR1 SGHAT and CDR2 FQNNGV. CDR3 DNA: TGTGCCAGCAGCTCCCGGGACAGGGATAATGAAAAACTGTTTTTT. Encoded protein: CASSSRDRDNEKLFF.

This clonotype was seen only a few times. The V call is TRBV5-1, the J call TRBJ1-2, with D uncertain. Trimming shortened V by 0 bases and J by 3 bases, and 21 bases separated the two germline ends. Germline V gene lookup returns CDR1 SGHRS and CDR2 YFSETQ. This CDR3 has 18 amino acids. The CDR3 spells CASSLVGRPSETDYGYTF. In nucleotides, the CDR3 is TGCGCCAGCAGCTTGGTGGGCAGACCTTCTGAAACGGACTATGGCTACACCTTC.

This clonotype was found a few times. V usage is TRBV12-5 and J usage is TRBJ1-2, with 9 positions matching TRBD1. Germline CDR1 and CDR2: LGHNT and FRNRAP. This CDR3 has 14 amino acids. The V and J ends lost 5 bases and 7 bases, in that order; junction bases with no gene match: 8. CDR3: CASGPGQGTIGYTF. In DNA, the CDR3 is TGTGCTAGTGGTCCGGGACAGGGAACAATTGGCTACACCTTC.

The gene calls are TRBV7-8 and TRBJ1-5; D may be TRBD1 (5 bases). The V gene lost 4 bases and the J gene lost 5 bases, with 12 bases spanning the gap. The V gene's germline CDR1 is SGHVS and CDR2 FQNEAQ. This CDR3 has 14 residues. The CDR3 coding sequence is TGTGCCAGCAGCTCCGACAGTGAGGATCAGCCCCAGCATTTT. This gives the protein CASSSDSEDQPQHF.

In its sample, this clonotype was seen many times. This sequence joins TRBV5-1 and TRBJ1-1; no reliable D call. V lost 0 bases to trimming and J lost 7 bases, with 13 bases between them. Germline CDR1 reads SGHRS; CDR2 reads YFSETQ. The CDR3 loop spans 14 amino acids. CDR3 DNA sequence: TGCGCCAGCAGCTTGGACAGAGCCTCCCTTGAAGCTTTCTTT. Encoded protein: CASSLDRASLEAFF.

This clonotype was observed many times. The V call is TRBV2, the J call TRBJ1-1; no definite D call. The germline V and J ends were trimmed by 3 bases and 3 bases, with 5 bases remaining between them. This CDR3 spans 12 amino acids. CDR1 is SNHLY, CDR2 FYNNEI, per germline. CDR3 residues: CASSDSYTEAFF. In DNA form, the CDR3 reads TGTGCCAGCAGTGACAGCTACACTGAAGCTTTCTTT. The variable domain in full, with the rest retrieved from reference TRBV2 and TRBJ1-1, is EPEVTQTPSHQVTQMGQEVILRCVPISNHLYFYWYRQILGQKVEFLVSFYNNEISEKSEIFDDQFSVERPDGSNFTLKIRSTKLEDSAMYFCASSDSYTEAFFGQGTRLTVV.

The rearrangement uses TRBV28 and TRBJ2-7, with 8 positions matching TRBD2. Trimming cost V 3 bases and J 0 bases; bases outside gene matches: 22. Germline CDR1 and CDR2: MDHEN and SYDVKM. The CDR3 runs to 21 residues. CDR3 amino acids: CASSFHLRGGPRGSSSYEQYF. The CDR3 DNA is TGTGCCAGCAGTTTCCATCTTCGGGGGGGGCCCAGGGGCTCAAGCTCCTACGAGCAGTACTTC.

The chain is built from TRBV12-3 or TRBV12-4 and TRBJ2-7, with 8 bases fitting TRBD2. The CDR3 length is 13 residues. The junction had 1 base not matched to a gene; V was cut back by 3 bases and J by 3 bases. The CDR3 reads CASSLSGGYEQYF. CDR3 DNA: TGTGCCAGCAGTTTGAGCGGGGGCTACGAGCAGTACTTC.

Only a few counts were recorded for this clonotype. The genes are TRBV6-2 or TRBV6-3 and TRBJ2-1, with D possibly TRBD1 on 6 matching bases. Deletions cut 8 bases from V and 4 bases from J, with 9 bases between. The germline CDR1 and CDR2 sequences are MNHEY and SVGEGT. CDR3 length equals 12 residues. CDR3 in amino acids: CASRTDYNEQFF. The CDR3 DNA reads TGTGCCAGCCGGACAGATTACAATGAGCAGTTCTTC.

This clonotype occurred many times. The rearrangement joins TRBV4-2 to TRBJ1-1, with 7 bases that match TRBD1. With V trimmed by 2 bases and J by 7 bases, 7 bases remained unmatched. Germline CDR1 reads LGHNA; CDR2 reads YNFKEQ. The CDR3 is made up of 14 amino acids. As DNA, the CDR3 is TGTGCCAGCAGCCAATCGGGACAGTTTATTGAAGCTTTCTTT. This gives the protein CASSQSGQFIEAFF.

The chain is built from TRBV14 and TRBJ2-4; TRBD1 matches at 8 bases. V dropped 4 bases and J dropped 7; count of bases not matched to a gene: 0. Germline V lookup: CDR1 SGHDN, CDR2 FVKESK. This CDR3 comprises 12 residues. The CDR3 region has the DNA TGTGCCAGCAGCCGACAGGGGAACATTCAGTACTTC. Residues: CASSRQGNIQYF.

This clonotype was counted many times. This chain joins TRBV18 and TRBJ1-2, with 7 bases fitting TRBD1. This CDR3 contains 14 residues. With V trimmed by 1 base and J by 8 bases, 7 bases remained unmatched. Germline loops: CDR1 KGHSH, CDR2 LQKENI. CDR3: CASSPQGQTIGYTF. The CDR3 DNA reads TGTGCCAGCTCACCACAGGGACAGACGATCGGCTACACCTTC.

The CDR3 is CASSHTRAEPNYGYTF. For the CDR3, the DNA is TGTGCCAGCAGCCATACCCGAGCGGAACCTAACTATGGCTACACCTTC. The rearrangement uses TRBV12-3 or TRBV12-4 and TRBJ1-2; D unresolved. This CDR3 region has 16 residues. Trimming removed 6 bases at V and 0 bases at J, with 17 bases between.

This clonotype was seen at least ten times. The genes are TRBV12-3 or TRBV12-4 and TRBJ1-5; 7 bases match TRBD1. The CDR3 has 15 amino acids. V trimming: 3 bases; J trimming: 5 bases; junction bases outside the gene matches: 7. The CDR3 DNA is TGTGCCAGCAGTTTCCGGACAGGCGGGGATCAGCCCCAGCATTTT. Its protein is CASSFRTGGDQPQHF.